The sequence of this T cell receptor beta chain was determined in a study of blood T cell repertoires in COVID-19. Measured with immunoSEQ multiplex PCR; TCRdb has only the in-frame clones, and not every one. The table records 250,000 to 350,000 clones, roughly 86% of them present only once. This sequence was found in a woman in her forties or fifties who had recovered from COVID-19. Sequencing was performed on peripheral blood.

Written as DNA, the CDR3 is TGTGCCAGCAGCCAAGTAACTCTGGTGAACACTGAAGCTTTCTTT. Translation: CASSQVTLVNTEAFF. This chain connects TRBV3-1 (or the pseudogene TRBV3-2) to TRBJ1-1; D gene uncertain. This CDR3 is built from 15 residues. Germline V gene lookup returns CDR1 LGHDT and CDR2 YNNKEL (reference sequence). V lost 1 base, J lost 0 bases, and 9 bases lay in between.